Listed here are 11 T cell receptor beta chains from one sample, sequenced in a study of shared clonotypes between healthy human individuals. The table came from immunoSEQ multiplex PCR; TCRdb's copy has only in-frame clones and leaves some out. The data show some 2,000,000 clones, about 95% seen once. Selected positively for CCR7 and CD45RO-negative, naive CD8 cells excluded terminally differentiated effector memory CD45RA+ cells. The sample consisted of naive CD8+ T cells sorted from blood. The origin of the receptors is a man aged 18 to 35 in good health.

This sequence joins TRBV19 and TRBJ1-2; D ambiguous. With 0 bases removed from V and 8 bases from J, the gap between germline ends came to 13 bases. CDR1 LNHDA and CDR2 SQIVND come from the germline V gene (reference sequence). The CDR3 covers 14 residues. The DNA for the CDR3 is TGTGCCAGTAGTATAGATCTGGAGGTTCGCGGCTACACCTTC. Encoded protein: CASSIDLEVRGYTF.

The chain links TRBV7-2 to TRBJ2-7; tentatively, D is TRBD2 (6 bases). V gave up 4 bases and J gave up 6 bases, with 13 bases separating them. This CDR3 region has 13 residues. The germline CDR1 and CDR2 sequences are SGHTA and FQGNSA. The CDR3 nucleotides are TGTGCCAGCAGCTCCGGACTACCCCTCGAGCAGTACTTC. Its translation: CASSSGLPLEQYF.

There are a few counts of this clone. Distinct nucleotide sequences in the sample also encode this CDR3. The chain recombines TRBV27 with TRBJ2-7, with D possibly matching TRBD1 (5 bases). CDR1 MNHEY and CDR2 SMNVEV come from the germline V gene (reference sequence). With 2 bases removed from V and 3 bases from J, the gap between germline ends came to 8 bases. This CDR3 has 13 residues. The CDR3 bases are TGTGCCAGCAGTTTAAGGGGCAACTACGAGCAGTACTTC. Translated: CASSLRGNYEQYF.

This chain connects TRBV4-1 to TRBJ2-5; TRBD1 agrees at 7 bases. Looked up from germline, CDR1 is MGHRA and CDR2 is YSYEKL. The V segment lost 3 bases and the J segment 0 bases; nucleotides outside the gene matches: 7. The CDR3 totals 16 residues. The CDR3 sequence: CASSQGPRGHQETQYF. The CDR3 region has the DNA TGCGCCAGCAGCCAGGGCCCGAGGGGGCACCAAGAGACCCAGTACTTC.

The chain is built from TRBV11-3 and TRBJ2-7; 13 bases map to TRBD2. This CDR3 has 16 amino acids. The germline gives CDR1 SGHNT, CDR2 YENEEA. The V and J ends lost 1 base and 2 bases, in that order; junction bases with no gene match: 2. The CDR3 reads CASSLGTSGSAYEQYF. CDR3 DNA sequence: TGTGCCAGCAGCTTAGGGACTAGCGGGAGTGCCTACGAGCAGTACTTC. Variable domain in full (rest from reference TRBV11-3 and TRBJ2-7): EAGVVQSPRYKIIEKKQPVAFWCNPISGHNTLYWYLQNLGQGPELLIRYENEEAVDDSQLPKDRFSAERLKGVDSTLKIQPAELGDSAVYLCASSLGTSGSAYEQYFGPGTRLTVT.

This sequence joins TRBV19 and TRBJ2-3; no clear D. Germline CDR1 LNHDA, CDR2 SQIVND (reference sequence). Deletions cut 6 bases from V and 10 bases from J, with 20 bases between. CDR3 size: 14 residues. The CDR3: CASRDTGSDEPQYF. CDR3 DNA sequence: TGTGCCAGTAGGGATACCGGGTCCGACGAACCGCAGTATTTT.

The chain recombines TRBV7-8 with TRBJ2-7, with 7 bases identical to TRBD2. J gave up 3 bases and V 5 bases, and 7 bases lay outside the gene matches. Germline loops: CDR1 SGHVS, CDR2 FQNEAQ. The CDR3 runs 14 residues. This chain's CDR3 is CASSQGLLHYEQYF. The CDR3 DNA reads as TGTGCCAGCAGCCAGGGACTACTACACTACGAGCAGTACTTC. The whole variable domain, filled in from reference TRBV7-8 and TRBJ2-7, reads GAGVSQSPRYKVAKRGQDVALRCDPISGHVSLFWYQQALGQGPEFLTYFQNEAQLDKSGLPSDRFFAERPEGSVSTLKIQRTQQEDSAVYLCASSQGLLHYEQYFGPGTRLTVT.

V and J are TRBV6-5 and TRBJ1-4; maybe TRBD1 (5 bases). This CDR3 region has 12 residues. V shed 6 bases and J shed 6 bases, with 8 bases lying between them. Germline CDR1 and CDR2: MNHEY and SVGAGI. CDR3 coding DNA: TGTGCCAGCAGGGGGGTCGATGAAAAACTGTTTTTT. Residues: CASRGVDEKLFF.

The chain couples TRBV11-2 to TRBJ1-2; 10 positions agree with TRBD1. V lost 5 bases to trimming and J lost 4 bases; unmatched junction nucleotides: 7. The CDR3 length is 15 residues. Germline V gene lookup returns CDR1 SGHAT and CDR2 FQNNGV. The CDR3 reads CASSPGTGERYGYTF. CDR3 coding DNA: TGTGCCAGCAGCCCAGGGACAGGGGAACGCTATGGCTACACCTTC.

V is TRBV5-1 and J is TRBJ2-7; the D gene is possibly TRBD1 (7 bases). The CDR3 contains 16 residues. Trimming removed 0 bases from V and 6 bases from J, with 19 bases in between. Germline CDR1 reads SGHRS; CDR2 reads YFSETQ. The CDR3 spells CASSLVGGGMVREQYF. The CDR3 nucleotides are TGCGCCAGCAGCTTGGTAGGAGGGGGCATGGTCCGCGAGCAGTACTTC.

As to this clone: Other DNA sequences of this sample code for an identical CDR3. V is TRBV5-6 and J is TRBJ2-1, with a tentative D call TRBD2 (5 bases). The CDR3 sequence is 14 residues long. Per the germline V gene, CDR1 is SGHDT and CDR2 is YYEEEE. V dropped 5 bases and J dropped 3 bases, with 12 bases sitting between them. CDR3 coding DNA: TGTGCCAGCAGTCTGTGGACTGGCTACAATGAGCAGTTCTTC. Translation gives CASSLWTGYNEQFF. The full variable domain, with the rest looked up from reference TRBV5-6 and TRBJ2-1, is DAGVTQSPTHLIKTRGQQVTLRCSPKSGHDTVSWYQQALGQGPQFIFQYYEEEERQRGNFPDRFSGHQFPNYSSELNVNALLLGDSALYLCASSLWTGYNEQFFGPGTRLTVL.